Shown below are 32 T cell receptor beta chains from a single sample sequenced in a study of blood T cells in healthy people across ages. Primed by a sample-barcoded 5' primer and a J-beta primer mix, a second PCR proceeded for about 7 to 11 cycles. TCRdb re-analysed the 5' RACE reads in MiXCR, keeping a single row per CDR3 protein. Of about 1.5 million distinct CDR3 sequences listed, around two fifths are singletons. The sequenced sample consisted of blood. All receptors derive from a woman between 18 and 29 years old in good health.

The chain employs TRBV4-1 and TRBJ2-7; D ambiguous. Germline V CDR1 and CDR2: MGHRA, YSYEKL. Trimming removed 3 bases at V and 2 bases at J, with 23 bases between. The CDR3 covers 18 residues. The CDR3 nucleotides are TGCGCCAGCAGCCAGGGTCATGTGCTCTACGAACCGACCTACGAGCAGTACTTC. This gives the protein CASSQGHVLYEPTYEQYF.

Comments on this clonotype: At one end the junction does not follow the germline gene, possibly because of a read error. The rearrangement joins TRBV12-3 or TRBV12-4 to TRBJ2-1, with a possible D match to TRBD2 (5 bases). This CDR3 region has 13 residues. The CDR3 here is CASTTNRYNERYF. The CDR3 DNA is TGTGCCAGCACAACTAATCGGTACAATGAGCGGTACTTC.

For the CDR3, the DNA is TGCGCCAGCAGCCAAGCCGGGTCTGGAAACACCATATATTTT. The encoded protein is CASSQAGSGNTIYF. The chain carries TRBV4-1 and TRBJ1-3; D is unresolved. This CDR3 comprises 14 residues. The ends were cut back, 1 base at V and 1 base at J, with 5 bases in the middle. Germline V gene data show CDR1 as MGHRA and CDR2 as YSYEKL.

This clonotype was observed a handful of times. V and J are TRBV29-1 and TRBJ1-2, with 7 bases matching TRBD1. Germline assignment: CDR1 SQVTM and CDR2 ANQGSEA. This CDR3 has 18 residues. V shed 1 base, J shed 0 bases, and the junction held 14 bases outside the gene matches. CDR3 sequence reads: CSVEGRSDREKANYGYTF. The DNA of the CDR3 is TGCAGCGTTGAAGGAAGGTCTGACAGGGAGAAAGCTAACTATGGCTACACCTTC.

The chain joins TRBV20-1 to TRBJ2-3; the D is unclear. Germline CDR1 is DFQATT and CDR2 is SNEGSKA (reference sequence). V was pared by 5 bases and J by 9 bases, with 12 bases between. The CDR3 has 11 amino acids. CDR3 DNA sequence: TGCAGTGCTTTTTGGTCGGAAACGCAGTATTTT. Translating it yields CSAFWSETQYF.

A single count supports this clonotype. CDR3 sequence reads: CASSLAGGPLQNNEQFF. The CDR3 DNA is TGTGCCAGCAGCTTAGCGGGAGGGCCACTACAGAACAATGAGCAGTTCTTC. The V call is TRBV7-6, the J call TRBJ2-1, with 7 bases aligning to TRBD2. Trimming removed 0 bases from V and 5 bases from J; junction bases left unmatched: 10. This CDR3 has 17 amino acids. The V gene's germline CDR1 is SGHVS and CDR2 FNYEAQ.

In nucleotides, the CDR3 is TGTGCCAGCTTTGTACGGGTAACCGGGATAAAGGCGGGTAATGAGCAGTTCTTC. Translated, it gives CASFVRVTGIKAGNEQFF. The chain employs TRBV6-1 and TRBJ2-1; maybe TRBD2 (5 bases). Trimming removed 8 bases from V and 7 bases from J, with 30 bases in between. The germline gives CDR1 MNHNS, CDR2 SASEGT. This CDR3 contains 18 residues.

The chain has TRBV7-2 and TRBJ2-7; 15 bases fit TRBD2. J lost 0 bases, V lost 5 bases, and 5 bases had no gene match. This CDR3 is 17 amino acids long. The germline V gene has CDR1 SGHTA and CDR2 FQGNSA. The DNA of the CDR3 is TGTGCCAGCAGCGGACTAGCGGGGGGGCTTTTCTCCTACGAGCAGTACTTC. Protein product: CASSGLAGGLFSYEQYF.

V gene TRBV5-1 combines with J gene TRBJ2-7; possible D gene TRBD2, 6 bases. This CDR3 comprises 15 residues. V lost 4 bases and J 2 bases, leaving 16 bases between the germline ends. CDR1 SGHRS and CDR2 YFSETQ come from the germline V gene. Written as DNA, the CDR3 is TGCGCCAGCAGCCCCGCCGGCGGGGATGCCTACGAGCAGTACTTC. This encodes CASSPAGGDAYEQYF.

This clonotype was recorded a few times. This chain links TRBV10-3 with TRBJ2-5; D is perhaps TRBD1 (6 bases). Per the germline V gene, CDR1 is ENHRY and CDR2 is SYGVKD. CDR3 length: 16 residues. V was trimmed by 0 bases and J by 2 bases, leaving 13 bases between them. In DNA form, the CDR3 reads TGTGCCATCAGTGAGTCAAAAGGGGGTAGACAAGAGACCCAGTACTTC. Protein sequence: CAISESKGGRQETQYF.

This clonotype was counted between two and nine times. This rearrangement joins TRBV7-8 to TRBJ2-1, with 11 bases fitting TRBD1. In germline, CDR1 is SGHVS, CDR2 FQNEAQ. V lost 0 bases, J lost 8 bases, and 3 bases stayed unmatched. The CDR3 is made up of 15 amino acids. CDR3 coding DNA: TGTGCCAGCAGCTTAGCAGGGACAGGGGGAGATGAGCAGTTCTTC. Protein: CASSLAGTGGDEQFF.

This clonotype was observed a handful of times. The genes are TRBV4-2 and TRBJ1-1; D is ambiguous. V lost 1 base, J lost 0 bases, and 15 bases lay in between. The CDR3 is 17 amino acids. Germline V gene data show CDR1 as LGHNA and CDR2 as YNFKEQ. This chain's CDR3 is CASSQAAGPGMNTEAFF. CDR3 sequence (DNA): TGTGCCAGCAGCCAAGCGGCCGGTCCAGGCATGAACACTGAAGCTTTCTTT.

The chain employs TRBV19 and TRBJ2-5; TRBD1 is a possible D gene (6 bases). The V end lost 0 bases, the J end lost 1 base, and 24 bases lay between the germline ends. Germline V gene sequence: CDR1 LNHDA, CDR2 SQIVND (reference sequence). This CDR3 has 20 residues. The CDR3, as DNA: TGTGCCAGTAGTATAGATGGTCCGGGTCACAGGGTAGGGGTCCAAGAGACCCAGTACTTC. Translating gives CASSIDGPGHRVGVQETQYF.

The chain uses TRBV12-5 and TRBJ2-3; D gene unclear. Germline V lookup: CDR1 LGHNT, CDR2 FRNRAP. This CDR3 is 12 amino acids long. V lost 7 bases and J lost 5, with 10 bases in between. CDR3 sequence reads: CASVQTGDTQYF. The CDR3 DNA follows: TGTGCTAGTGTCCAAACGGGAGATACGCAGTATTTT.

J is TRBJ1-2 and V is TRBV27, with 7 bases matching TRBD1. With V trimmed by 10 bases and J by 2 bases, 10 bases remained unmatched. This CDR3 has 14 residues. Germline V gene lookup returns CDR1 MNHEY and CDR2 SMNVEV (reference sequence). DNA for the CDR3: TGTGCCACCGCCATGGGAGGGGGCAACTATGGCTACACCTTC. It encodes CATAMGGGNYGYTF.

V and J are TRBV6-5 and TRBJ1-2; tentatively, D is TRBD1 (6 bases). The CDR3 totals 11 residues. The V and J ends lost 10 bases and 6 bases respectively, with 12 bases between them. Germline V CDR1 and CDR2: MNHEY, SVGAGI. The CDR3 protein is CAISGDDGYTF. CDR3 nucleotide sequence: TGTGCCATCTCAGGGGATGATGGCTACACCTTC.

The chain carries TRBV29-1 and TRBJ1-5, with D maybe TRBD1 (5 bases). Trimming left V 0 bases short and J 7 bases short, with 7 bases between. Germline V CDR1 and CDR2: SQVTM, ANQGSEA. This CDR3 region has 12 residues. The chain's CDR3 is CSVEDTGQPQHF. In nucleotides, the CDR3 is TGCAGCGTTGAAGATACAGGCCAGCCCCAGCATTTT.

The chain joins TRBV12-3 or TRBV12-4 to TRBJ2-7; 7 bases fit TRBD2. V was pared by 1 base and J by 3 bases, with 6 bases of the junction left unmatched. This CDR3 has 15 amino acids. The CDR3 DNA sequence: TGTGCCAGCAGTTTAGGTAGCGGGCGAAACTACGAGCAGTACTTC. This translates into CASSLGSGRNYEQYF.

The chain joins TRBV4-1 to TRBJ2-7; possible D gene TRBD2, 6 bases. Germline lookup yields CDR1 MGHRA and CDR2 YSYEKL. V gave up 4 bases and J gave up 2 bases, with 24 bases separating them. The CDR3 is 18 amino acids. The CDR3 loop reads CASSPTPSGRDLTYEQYF. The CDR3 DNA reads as TGCGCCAGCAGCCCCACGCCCTCGGGGCGGGACCTAACCTACGAGCAGTACTTC.

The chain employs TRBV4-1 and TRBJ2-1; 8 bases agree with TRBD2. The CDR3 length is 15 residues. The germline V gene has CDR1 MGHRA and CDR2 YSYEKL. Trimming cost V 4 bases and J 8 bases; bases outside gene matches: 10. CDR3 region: CASSRPGGAEDEQFF. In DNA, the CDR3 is TGCGCCAGCAGCCGTCCCGGGGGGGCCGAGGATGAGCAGTTCTTC.

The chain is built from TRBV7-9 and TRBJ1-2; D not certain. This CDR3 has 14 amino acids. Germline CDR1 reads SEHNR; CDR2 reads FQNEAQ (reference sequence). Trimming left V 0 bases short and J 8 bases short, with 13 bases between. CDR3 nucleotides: TGTGCCAGCAGCTTAGCGCCCAGGTTATCCGGCTACACCTTC. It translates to CASSLAPRLSGYTF.

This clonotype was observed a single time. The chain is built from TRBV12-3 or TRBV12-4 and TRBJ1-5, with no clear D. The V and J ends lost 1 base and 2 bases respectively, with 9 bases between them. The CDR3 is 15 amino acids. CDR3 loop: CASSLEGFGNQPQHF. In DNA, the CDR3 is TGTGCCAGCAGTTTAGAGGGCTTTGGCAATCAGCCCCAGCATTTT.

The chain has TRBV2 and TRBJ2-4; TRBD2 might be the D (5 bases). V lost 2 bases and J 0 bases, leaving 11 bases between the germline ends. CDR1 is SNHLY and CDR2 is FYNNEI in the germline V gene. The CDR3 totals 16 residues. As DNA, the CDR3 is TGTGCCAGCAGTGAAATCAGCGGACCAGCCAAAAACATTCAGTACTTC. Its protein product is CASSEISGPAKNIQYF.

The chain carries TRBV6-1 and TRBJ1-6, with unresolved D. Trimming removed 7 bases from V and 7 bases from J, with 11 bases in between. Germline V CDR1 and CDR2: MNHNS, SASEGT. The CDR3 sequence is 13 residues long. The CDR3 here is CASMVGINSPLHF. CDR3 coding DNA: TGTGCCAGCATGGTGGGAATCAATTCACCCCTCCACTTT.

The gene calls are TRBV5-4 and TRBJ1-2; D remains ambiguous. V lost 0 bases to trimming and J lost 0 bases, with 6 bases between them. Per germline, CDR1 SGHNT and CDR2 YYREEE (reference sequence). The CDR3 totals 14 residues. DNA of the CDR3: TGTGCCAGCAGCTTGGGGGTATCTAACTATGGCTACACCTTC. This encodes CASSLGVSNYGYTF.

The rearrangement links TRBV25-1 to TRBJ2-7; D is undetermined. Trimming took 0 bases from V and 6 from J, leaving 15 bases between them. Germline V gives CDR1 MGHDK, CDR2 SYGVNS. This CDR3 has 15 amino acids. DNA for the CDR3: TGTGCCAGCAGTGAATACGGCAAAGCCAAGCCCGAGCAGTACTTC. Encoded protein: CASSEYGKAKPEQYF.

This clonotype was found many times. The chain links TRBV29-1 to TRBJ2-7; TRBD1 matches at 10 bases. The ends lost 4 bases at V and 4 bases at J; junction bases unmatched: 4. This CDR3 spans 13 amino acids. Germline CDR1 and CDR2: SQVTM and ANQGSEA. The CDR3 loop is CSVGLDRGYEQYF. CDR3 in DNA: TGCAGCGTTGGGCTGGACAGGGGGTACGAGCAGTACTTC.

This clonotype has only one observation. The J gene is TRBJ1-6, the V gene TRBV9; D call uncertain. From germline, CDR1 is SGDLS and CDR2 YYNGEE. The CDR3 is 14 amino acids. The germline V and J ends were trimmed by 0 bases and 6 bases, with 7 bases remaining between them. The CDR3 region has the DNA TGTGCCAGCAGCGTAGAACACTCTAATTCACCCCTCCACTTT. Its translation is CASSVEHSNSPLHF.

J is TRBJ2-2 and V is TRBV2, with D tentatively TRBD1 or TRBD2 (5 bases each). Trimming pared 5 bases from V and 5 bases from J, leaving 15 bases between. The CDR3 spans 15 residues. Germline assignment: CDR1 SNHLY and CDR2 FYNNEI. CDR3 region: CASSSEGRLTGELFF. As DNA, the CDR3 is TGTGCCAGCAGTAGTGAGGGGCGGTTAACCGGGGAGCTGTTTTTT.

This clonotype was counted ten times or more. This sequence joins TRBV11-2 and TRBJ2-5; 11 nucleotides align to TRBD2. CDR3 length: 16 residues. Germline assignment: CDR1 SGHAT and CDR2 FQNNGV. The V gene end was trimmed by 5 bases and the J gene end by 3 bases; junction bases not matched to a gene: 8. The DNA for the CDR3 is TGTGCCAGCAGCCCATTAGGGACTAGCGGAAAAGAGACCCAGTACTTC. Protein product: CASSPLGTSGKETQYF.

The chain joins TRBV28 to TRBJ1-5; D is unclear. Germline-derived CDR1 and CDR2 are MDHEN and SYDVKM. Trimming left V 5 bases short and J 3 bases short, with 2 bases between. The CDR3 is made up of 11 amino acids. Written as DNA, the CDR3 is TGTGCCAGCAGTGACAATCAGCCCCAGCATTTT. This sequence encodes CASSDNQPQHF.

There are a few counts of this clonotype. In DNA form, the CDR3 reads TGTGCCAGCAGCTCCCGTAACAGGGGAAACGAGCAGTACTTC. Translation gives CASSSRNRGNEQYF. The genes are TRBV3-1 and TRBJ2-7, with 7 bases fitting TRBD1. CDR1 and CDR2 from the germline V gene are LGHDT and YNNKEL (reference sequence). J was trimmed by 5 bases and V by 5 bases; bases with no gene match: 9. This CDR3 comprises 14 residues.